This TCR beta chain comes out of a study of blood T cell repertoires in COVID-19. At the level of the study: Acute and convalescent COVID-19 samples came from the United States, Italy and Spain. The cDNA or gDNA used as material had been derived from T cells, B-cell-depleted T cells, or PBMCs.

Original analysis: Using reference gene primer amplification, nucleated cell counts were estimated. Assay: immunoSEQ multiplex PCR; the TCRdb copy retains only in-frame clones and omits some. Clone size and V and J calls were adopted from that table, with D and trimming inferred from the DNA. The sample contains 130,000 to 150,000 clones, around four fifths of which appear only once. The TCR was taken from a woman in her forties with active or convalescent COVID-19. Sequencing input: peripheral blood.

The CDR3 is CASSAGQGSSGNTIYF. CDR3 bases: TGTGCCAGCAGTGCCGGACAGGGCAGCTCTGGAAACACCATATATTTT. V is TRBV27 and J is TRBJ1-3; 8 bases are a match to TRBD1. With 5 bases clipped from V and 0 bases from J, the junction kept 6 bases outside the gene matches. The CDR3 loop spans 16 amino acids. The V gene's germline CDR1 is MNHEY and CDR2 SMNVEV (reference sequence).